The next 18 T cell receptor beta chains were all read from a single sample in a study of blood T cell repertoires in COVID-19 (dated by TCRdb to the early 2020s). The library was obtained by the immunoSEQ multiplex PCR assay. Entries here come from immuneACCESS through TCRdb and include only in-frame sequences with V and J called. Some clones fail to appear in such tables; in the studies checked, an unresolved V gene covers under half of the shortfall, and the cause of the remainder is unknown. The sample includes 360,000 or so clones, with about nine tenths observed a single time. The ten largest clones take up approximately 1% of the sample. The sequencing sample was made of PBMCs or T cells enriched from blood (not recorded which). These receptors all come from a woman aged 30 to 39 who had been exposed to COVID-19.

The J gene is TRBJ2-5, the V gene TRBV11-1, with D perhaps TRBD2 (6 bases). The CDR3 totals 16 residues. V was clipped by 6 bases and J by 4 bases, with 21 bases between them. Germline CDR1 SGHAT, CDR2 FQDESV (reference sequence). The CDR3 DNA sequence: TGTGCCAGCAGTGGATACGGACTACCCGGGACAGAGACCCAGTACTTC. Protein product: CASSGYGLPGTETQYF.

Only one count was recorded for this clone. The V call is TRBV28, the J call TRBJ2-7, with 8 bases identical to TRBD2. Losses at the gene ends were 5 bases for V and 2 bases for J; bases not matched to a gene: 5. Looked up from germline, CDR1 is MDHEN and CDR2 is SYDVKM. This CDR3 contains 14 residues. CDR3 amino acids: CASSKSGGTYEQYF. CDR3 coding DNA: TGTGCCAGCAGTAAATCGGGGGGGACCTACGAGCAGTACTTC.

The V gene is TRBV9, the J gene TRBJ2-1; D is undetermined. CDR1 is SGDLS, CDR2 YYNGEE, per germline. The CDR3 is 14 amino acids. Trimming removed 4 bases from V and 5 bases from J, with 13 bases in between. CDR3 residues: CASSPVTTNNEQFF. In DNA, the CDR3 is TGTGCCAGCAGCCCCGTCACTACAAACAATGAGCAGTTCTTC.

The V call is TRBV29-1, the J call TRBJ2-7; TRBD1 matches at 7 bases. The CDR3 length is 14 residues. The trim removed 6 bases at V and 0 bases at J, leaving 8 bases unmatched. Per germline, CDR1 SQVTM and CDR2 ANQGSEA. The CDR3 sequence: CSVADRVPSYEQYF. The DNA for the CDR3 is TGCAGCGTAGCCGACAGGGTGCCCTCCTACGAGCAGTACTTC.

This sequence joins TRBV18 and TRBJ2-1; 10 nucleotides match TRBD1. Germline V gene lookup returns CDR1 KGHSH and CDR2 LQKENI. V was pared by 3 bases and J by 7 bases, with 9 bases of the junction left unmatched. This CDR3 spans 16 amino acids. CDR3: CASSPPTGGVHNEQFF. The CDR3 DNA reads TGTGCCAGCTCACCCCCGACAGGGGGCGTCCATAATGAGCAGTTCTTC.

CDR3 in DNA: TGTGCCATCAGTGAGTCAGAGGCAGCCGGGGAGCTGTTTTTT. This encodes CAISESEAAGELFF. The chain is built from TRBV10-3 and TRBJ2-2; D ambiguous. Trimming shortened V by 0 bases and J by 6 bases, and 8 bases separated the two germline ends. This CDR3 is 14 amino acids long. Germline V gene data show CDR1 as ENHRY and CDR2 as SYGVKD.

This clone has a handful of counts. V and J are TRBV14 and TRBJ2-1; 11 bases align to TRBD2. The V gene end was trimmed by 4 bases and the J gene end by 4 bases; junction bases not matched to a gene: 3. The germline gives CDR1 SGHDN, CDR2 FVKESK. The length of the CDR3 is 15 residues. This CDR3 reads CASSPGTSGYNEQFF. DNA for the CDR3: TGTGCCAGCAGCCCCGGGACTAGCGGTTACAATGAGCAGTTCTTC.

V gene TRBV18 combines with J gene TRBJ2-3, with 9 bases identical to TRBD1. Germline CDR1 KGHSH, CDR2 LQKENI. The V segment lost 1 base and the J segment 5 bases; nucleotides outside the gene matches: 10. CDR3 length equals 17 residues. In nucleotides, the CDR3 is TGTGCCAGCTCACCACTGGACAGGGGTGTAGGAGGAGATACGCAGTATTTT. Its protein is CASSPLDRGVGGDTQYF.

This rearrangement joins TRBV7-8 to TRBJ2-7, with TRBD2 identical over 11 bases. V shed 5 bases and J 6 bases; nucleotides not matched to a gene: 9. In germline, CDR1 is SGHVS, CDR2 FQNEAQ. This CDR3 is 15 amino acids long. CDR3 in DNA: TGTGCCAGCAGCATACTTAGCGGGAGGGCCGGCGAGCAGTACTTC. It codes for CASSILSGRAGEQYF.

The table lists this clone with a few counts. The CDR3 region has the DNA TGCGCCAGCAGCTTGGGAGGATACAACACTGAAGCTTTCTTT. Translated, it gives CASSLGGYNTEAFF. The chain is built from TRBV5-1 and TRBJ1-1; D not certain. CDR3 length: 14 residues. CDR1 and CDR2 (germline): SGHRS, YFSETQ. The ends were cut back, 0 bases at V and 2 bases at J, with 8 bases in the middle.

The J gene is TRBJ2-5, the V gene TRBV2; TRBD1 matches 10 bases. Trimming at V came to 7 bases and at J to 5 bases, leaving 1 base not matched to a gene. Germline V gives CDR1 SNHLY, CDR2 FYNNEI. The CDR3 has 12 amino acids. For the CDR3, the DNA is TGTGCCAGCACGGGACAGGGGGAGACCCAGTACTTC. The encoded protein is CASTGQGETQYF.

This chain connects TRBV3-1 (or the pseudogene TRBV3-2) to TRBJ1-1; possible D gene TRBD1, 5 bases. V was shortened by 2 bases and J by 0 bases, with 13 bases between the two germline ends. Germline CDR1 and CDR2: LGHDT and YNNKEL (reference sequence). The CDR3 is 16 residues long. CDR3 residues: CASSQKGPTVNTEAFF. CDR3 in DNA: TGTGCCAGCAGCCAAAAGGGGCCCACGGTGAACACTGAAGCTTTCTTT.

DNA of the CDR3: TGTGCCAGTATGCCTAAGGGGGCCTATGGCTACACCTTC. Translated: CASMPKGAYGYTF. The chain employs TRBV12-3 or TRBV12-4 and TRBJ1-2; TRBD1 agrees at 7 bases. V lost 9 bases to trimming and J lost 4 bases; unmatched junction nucleotides: 8. This CDR3 contains 13 residues.

As regards this clone: Other DNA sequences in the same sample also yield this CDR3. The chain is built from TRBV30 and TRBJ2-7, with D possibly matching TRBD1 (5 bases). The CDR3 runs to 12 residues. The germline CDR1 and CDR2 sequences are GTSNPN and SVGIG (reference sequence). The V end was cut by 0 bases, the J end by 3 bases, with 6 bases between. CDR3 sequence: CAWSVQGYEQYF. The DNA for the CDR3 is TGTGCCTGGAGTGTTCAGGGCTACGAGCAGTACTTC.

The chain uses TRBV6-5 and TRBJ2-3, with a tentative D call TRBD2 (7 bases). The CDR3 sequence is 16 residues long. V was clipped by 6 bases and J by 6 bases, with 22 bases between them. Germline V gene data show CDR1 as MNHEY and CDR2 as SVGAGI. The CDR3 DNA follows: TGTGCCAGCAGCTACCGGGGGGCGGGAAGGGAGGATACGCAGTATTTT. Protein product: CASSYRGAGREDTQYF.

This clone showed up just a few times. This rearrangement joins TRBV28 to TRBJ1-2; D perhaps matches TRBD1 (6 bases). Trimming took 6 bases from V and 5 from J, leaving 10 bases between them. This CDR3 contains 12 residues. Germline V gene lookup returns CDR1 MDHEN and CDR2 SYDVKM. The CDR3 spells CASSPGQYGYTF. CDR3 nucleotide sequence: TGTGCCAGCAGCCCAGGACAGTATGGCTACACCTTC.

The chain employs TRBV9 and TRBJ1-1; a possible D gene is TRBD1 (6 bases). Trimming took 2 bases from V and 0 from J, leaving 17 bases between them. Germline V gives CDR1 SGDLS, CDR2 YYNGEE. CDR3 length: 17 residues. As DNA, the CDR3 is TGTGCCAGCAGCGTCGATATACAGGGCGCTCTGAACACTGAAGCTTTCTTT. Translating gives CASSVDIQGALNTEAFF.

The chain employs TRBV5-1 and TRBJ1-1, with 9 bases matching TRBD1. This CDR3 region has 16 residues. Unmatched junction bases numbered 10, after V lost 2 bases and J lost 5 bases. CDR1 is SGHRS, CDR2 YFSETQ, per germline. The CDR3 here is CASSFSAGQGETEAFF. In nucleotides, the CDR3 is TGCGCCAGCAGCTTTAGTGCGGGACAGGGAGAGACTGAAGCTTTCTTT.